Listed below are T cell receptor beta chains from one sample, sequenced in a study of control samples from healthy donors and cancer patients. Here immunoSEQ multiplex PCR was the method, and the copy in TCRdb shows in-frame clones only, minus some. The repertoire includes approximately 100,000 clones, 88% of them detected once, and 11% to 15% sits in the top ten. The sequenced sample was blood. The receptors come from a man aged 30-40 years in good health. CDR3s include the opening cysteine and the closing phenylalanine or tryptophan. A D gene is named only where the DNA matches it firmly. Size tells how often a clone was seen (once, few, many) or the class of an expanded clone, and some rows leave it out.

d_gene: .; j_gene: TRBJ2-5; v_gene: TRBV5-6; abundance: once; CDR3aa: CASSRRDSQETQYF; CDR3nt: TGTGCCAGCAGTCGCCGGGACTCCCAAGAGACCCAGTACTTC
d_gene: .; j_gene: TRBJ2-7; v_gene: TRBV15; abundance: .; CDR3aa: CATSDLTGSYEQYF; CDR3nt: TGTGCCACCAGCGATTTGACAGGATCCTACGAGCAGTACTTC
d_gene: TRBD1; j_gene: TRBJ2-1; v_gene: TRBV18; abundance: .; CDR3aa: CASSRTGTSSYNEQFF; CDR3nt: TGTGCCAGCTCAAGGACAGGGACGAGCTCCTACAATGAGCAGTTCTTC
d_gene: .; j_gene: TRBJ2-5; v_gene: TRBV7-9; abundance: .; CDR3aa: CASSSIHHSEGTETQYF; CDR3nt: TGTGCCAGCAGCTCTATCCATCATTCTGAAGGTACAGAGACCCAGTACTTC
d_gene: TRBD2; j_gene: TRBJ2-1; v_gene: TRBV27; abundance: once; CDR3aa: CASSFQREGAEQFF; CDR3nt: TGTGCCAGCAGTTTCCAGCGGGAAGGTGCTGAGCAGTTCTTC
d_gene: .; j_gene: TRBJ2-1; v_gene: TRBV27; abundance: once; CDR3aa: CASSFSEDNEQFF; CDR3nt: TGTGCCAGCAGTTTCAGTGAGGACAATGAGCAGTTCTTC
d_gene: .; j_gene: TRBJ1-5; v_gene: TRBV19; abundance: few; CDR3aa: CATMMGGNQPQHF; CDR3nt: TGTGCCACTATGATGGGGGGCAATCAGCCCCAGCATTTT
d_gene: .; j_gene: TRBJ2-6; v_gene: TRBV11-2; abundance: once; CDR3aa: CASSLRPSGANVLTF; CDR3nt: TGTGCCAGCAGCTTAAGGCCCTCTGGGGCCAACGTCCTGACTTTC
d_gene: .; j_gene: TRBJ1-5; v_gene: TRBV29-1; abundance: .; CDR3aa: CSVSETRGDQPQHF; CDR3nt: TGCAGCGTTTCCGAGACGAGGGGCGATCAGCCCCAGCATTTT
d_gene: .; j_gene: TRBJ2-1; v_gene: TRBV24-1; abundance: .; CDR3aa: CATSVSGLYNEQFF; CDR3nt: TGTGCCACCAGTGTTTCGGGTCTTTACAATGAGCAGTTCTTC
d_gene: .; j_gene: TRBJ2-4; v_gene: TRBV6-6; abundance: .; CDR3aa: CASRDRGRIQYF; CDR3nt: TGTGCCAGCAGGGACCGGGGTCGCATTCAGTACTTC
d_gene: TRBD1; j_gene: TRBJ2-7; v_gene: TRBV5-4; abundance: .; CDR3aa: CASTLRYGRDSVASEQYF; CDR3nt: TGTGCCAGCACCCTTAGATACGGCCGGGACAGCGTCGCATCCGAGCAGTACTTC
d_gene: TRBD1; j_gene: TRBJ1-4; v_gene: TRBV5-4; abundance: .; CDR3aa: CASRAAGGEKLFF; CDR3nt: TGTGCCAGCAGGGCGGCAGGGGGTGAAAAACTGTTTTTT
d_gene: TRBD2; j_gene: TRBJ2-1; v_gene: TRBV5-1; abundance: few; CDR3aa: CASSLASGVYNEQFF; CDR3nt: TGCGCCAGCAGCTTGGCTAGCGGAGTCTACAATGAGCAGTTCTTC
d_gene: TRBD2; j_gene: TRBJ2-1; v_gene: TRBV10-1; abundance: .; CDR3aa: CASSESGYSGRTYNEQFF; CDR3nt: TGCGCCAGCAGTGAGTCGGGGTATAGCGGGAGGACCTACAATGAGCAGTTCTTC
d_gene: .; j_gene: TRBJ2-2; v_gene: TRBV9; abundance: .; CDR3aa: CASSVVAANTGELFF; CDR3nt: TGTGCCAGCAGCGTAGTGGCAGCGAACACCGGGGAGCTGTTTTTT
d_gene: TRBD1; j_gene: TRBJ2-4; v_gene: TRBV6-1; abundance: .; CDR3aa: CASSERGQGGIQYF; CDR3nt: TGTGCCAGCAGTGAAAGGGGACAGGGAGGCATTCAGTACTTC
d_gene: .; j_gene: TRBJ2-1; v_gene: TRBV5-1; abundance: .; CDR3aa: CASSYEDRQFF; CDR3nt: TGCGCCAGCAGCTACGAAGACCGTCAGTTCTTC
d_gene: .; j_gene: TRBJ2-1; v_gene: TRBV7-9; abundance: .; CDR3aa: CASSLVLGNEQFF; CDR3nt: TGTGCCAGCAGCTTAGTTTTGGGCAATGAGCAGTTCTTC
d_gene: .; j_gene: TRBJ2-3; v_gene: TRBV12-3/TRBV12-4; abundance: .; CDR3aa: CASMKTGTDTQYF; CDR3nt: TGTGCCAGCATGAAGACAGGCACAGATACGCAGTATTTT
d_gene: .; j_gene: TRBJ1-5; v_gene: TRBV2; abundance: .; CDR3aa: CASRNTYSNQPQHF; CDR3nt: TGTGCCAGCAGGAACACGTATAGCAATCAGCCCCAGCATTTT
d_gene: .; j_gene: TRBJ1-4; v_gene: TRBV7-9; abundance: .; CDR3aa: CASSLVGSSFGELFF; CDR3nt: TGTGCCAGCAGCTTAGTTGGCAGCTCCTTTGGAGAACTGTTTTTT
d_gene: .; j_gene: TRBJ2-7; v_gene: TRBV6-1; abundance: .; CDR3aa: CASSDDIFRDEQYF; CDR3nt: TGTGCCAGCAGTGACGATATATTTAGGGACGAGCAGTACTTC
d_gene: TRBD2; j_gene: TRBJ2-3; v_gene: TRBV2; abundance: .; CDR3aa: CASSEQLAGDTQYF; CDR3nt: TGTGCCAGCAGTGAACAACTAGCGGGAGATACGCAGTATTTT
d_gene: TRBD1; j_gene: TRBJ1-2; v_gene: TRBV4-1; abundance: .; CDR3aa: CASSQDRTGGASNYGYTF; CDR3nt: TGCGCCAGCAGCCAGGACAGGACAGGGGGCGCCTCTAACTATGGCTACACCTTC
d_gene: TRBD1; j_gene: TRBJ1-5; v_gene: TRBV4-1; abundance: .; CDR3aa: CASSEETGRGQPQHF; CDR3nt: TGCGCCAGCAGCGAGGAGACAGGGCGAGGACAGCCCCAGCATTTT
d_gene: .; j_gene: TRBJ2-1; v_gene: TRBV9; abundance: .; CDR3aa: CASSDVGHEQFF; CDR3nt: TGTGCCAGCAGCGATGTCGGCCATGAGCAGTTCTTC
d_gene: .; j_gene: TRBJ2-2; v_gene: TRBV30; abundance: .; CDR3aa: CAGKRRAGELFF; CDR3nt: TGTGCCGGAAAGCGAAGGGCCGGGGAGCTGTTTTTT
d_gene: .; j_gene: TRBJ1-1; v_gene: TRBV6-4; abundance: .; CDR3aa: CASSEEGGYTEAFF; CDR3nt: TGTGCCAGCAGTGAGGAGGGAGGGTACACTGAAGCTTTCTTT
d_gene: .; j_gene: TRBJ2-5; v_gene: TRBV5-4; abundance: .; CDR3aa: CASSLVGEETQYF; CDR3nt: TGTGCCAGCAGCTTGGTGGGGGAAGAGACCCAGTACTTC
d_gene: .; j_gene: TRBJ1-4; v_gene: TRBV28; abundance: .; CDR3aa: CASRPHGTNEKLFF; CDR3nt: TGTGCCAGCAGACCACATGGGACTAATGAAAAACTGTTTTTT
d_gene: .; j_gene: TRBJ2-1; v_gene: TRBV10-1; abundance: .; CDR3aa: CASSEAGSYNEQFF; CDR3nt: TGCGCCAGCAGTGAAGCGGGCTCCTACAATGAGCAGTTCTTC
d_gene: .; j_gene: TRBJ2-2; v_gene: TRBV30; abundance: few; CDR3aa: CAWSVGLASTGELFF; CDR3nt: TGTGCCTGGAGCGTGGGGCTAGCGAGCACCGGGGAGCTGTTTTTT
d_gene: TRBD1; j_gene: TRBJ2-2; v_gene: TRBV18; abundance: .; CDR3aa: CASSRAGQGSTGELFF; CDR3nt: TGTGCCAGCTCTCGAGCGGGACAGGGGTCCACCGGGGAGCTGTTTTTT
d_gene: .; j_gene: TRBJ2-2; v_gene: TRBV24-1; abundance: .; CDR3aa: CATQLAVNTGELFF; CDR3nt: TGTGCCACCCAGTTAGCCGTGAACACCGGGGAGCTGTTTTTT
d_gene: TRBD1; j_gene: TRBJ2-3; v_gene: TRBV7-3; abundance: .; CDR3aa: CASSPGRGTGYRDTQYF; CDR3nt: TGTGCCAGCAGCCCAGGGCGGGGGACAGGGTATAGAGATACGCAGTATTTT
d_gene: .; j_gene: TRBJ2-2; v_gene: TRBV12-3/TRBV12-4; abundance: .; CDR3aa: CASHRGGTGELFF; CDR3nt: TGTGCCAGCCATCGTGGGGGCACCGGGGAGCTGTTTTTT
d_gene: TRBD2; j_gene: TRBJ2-7; v_gene: TRBV6-5; abundance: once; CDR3aa: CASSYSRGDHEQYF; CDR3nt: TGTGCCAGCAGTTACTCTCGGGGGGACCACGAGCAGTACTTC
d_gene: .; j_gene: TRBJ2-7; v_gene: TRBV6-2/TRBV6-3; abundance: .; CDR3aa: CASSYRDTYEQYF; CDR3nt: TGTGCCAGCAGTTACCGGGACACCTACGAGCAGTACTTC
d_gene: .; j_gene: TRBJ2-5; v_gene: TRBV4-1; abundance: once; CDR3aa: CASSQDGPTQETQYF; CDR3nt: TGCGCCAGCAGCCAAGACGGCCCCACCCAAGAGACCCAGTACTTC
d_gene: .; j_gene: TRBJ2-1; v_gene: TRBV6-2/TRBV6-3; abundance: .; CDR3aa: CASSYSEGPLFF; CDR3nt: TGTGCCAGCAGTTACTCGGAGGGCCCACTGTTCTTC
d_gene: .; j_gene: TRBJ2-3; v_gene: TRBV2; abundance: .; CDR3aa: CASSEPTAVTDTQYF; CDR3nt: TGTGCCAGCAGTGAACCCACAGCGGTCACAGATACGCAGTATTTT
d_gene: .; j_gene: TRBJ2-5; v_gene: TRBV7-9; abundance: .; CDR3aa: CASSLVGIKETQYF; CDR3nt: TGTGCCAGCAGCTTAGTAGGGATAAAAGAGACCCAGTACTTC
d_gene: TRBD1; j_gene: TRBJ2-5; v_gene: TRBV7-9; abundance: .; CDR3aa: CATGQGRETQYF; CDR3nt: TGTGCCACAGGACAGGGCAGGGAGACCCAGTACTTC
d_gene: .; j_gene: TRBJ1-6; v_gene: TRBV3-1/TRBV3-2; abundance: .; CDR3aa: CASSQGPGGSPLHF; CDR3nt: TGTGCCAGCAGCCAAGGCCCCGGGGGCTCACCCCTCCACTTT
d_gene: .; j_gene: TRBJ1-1; v_gene: TRBV4-1; abundance: .; CDR3aa: CASSPRDQGTEAFF; CDR3nt: TGCGCCAGCAGCCCTCGGGACCAGGGAACTGAAGCTTTCTTT
d_gene: .; j_gene: TRBJ1-6; v_gene: TRBV7-2; abundance: few; CDR3aa: CASSRRSGNSPLHF; CDR3nt: TGTGCCAGCAGCAGGCGGTCGGGAAATTCACCCCTCCACTTT
d_gene: .; j_gene: TRBJ2-2; v_gene: TRBV27; abundance: .; CDR3aa: CATSPATTGELFF; CDR3nt: TGTGCCACCTCACCCGCTACCACCGGGGAGCTGTTTTTT
d_gene: .; j_gene: TRBJ2-2; v_gene: TRBV29-1; abundance: .; CDR3aa: CSVGRGGSGGELFF; CDR3nt: TGCAGCGTTGGTCGGGGAGGTTCCGGCGGGGAGCTGTTTTTT
d_gene: TRBD1; j_gene: TRBJ2-7; v_gene: TRBV6-6; abundance: .; CDR3aa: CASSYSRQGAHEQYF; CDR3nt: TGTGCCAGCAGTTACTCCCGCCAGGGGGCCCACGAGCAGTACTTC
d_gene: .; j_gene: TRBJ1-1; v_gene: TRBV12-3/TRBV12-4; abundance: .; CDR3aa: CASSVFQIEAFF; CDR3nt: TGTGCCAGCTCTGTATTCCAGATTGAAGCTTTCTTT
d_gene: .; j_gene: TRBJ2-3; v_gene: TRBV24-1; abundance: .; CDR3aa: CATSDLGDTQYF; CDR3nt: TGTGCCACCAGTGATTTAGGAGATACGCAGTATTTT
d_gene: .; j_gene: TRBJ2-1; v_gene: TRBV7-2; abundance: .; CDR3aa: CASSVTGNSYNEQFF; CDR3nt: TGTGCCAGCAGTGTTACAGGGAACTCCTACAATGAGCAGTTCTTC
d_gene: .; j_gene: TRBJ1-1; v_gene: TRBV29-1; abundance: .; CDR3aa: CSAPYGAGLNTEAFF; CDR3nt: TGCAGCGCCCCATACGGGGCCGGTTTGAACACTGAAGCTTTCTTT
d_gene: .; j_gene: TRBJ1-6; v_gene: TRBV3-1/TRBV3-2; abundance: .; CDR3aa: CASSQDSPLDSPLHF; CDR3nt: TGTGCCAGCAGCCAAGATAGCCCGCTCGATTCACCCCTCCACTTT
d_gene: TRBD1; j_gene: TRBJ2-5; v_gene: TRBV9; abundance: once; CDR3aa: CASSVRGGSQETQYF; CDR3nt: TGTGCCAGCAGCGTACGAGGGGGCTCTCAAGAGACCCAGTACTTC
d_gene: .; j_gene: TRBJ2-7; v_gene: TRBV11-2; abundance: .; CDR3aa: CASSRSGSYYEQYF; CDR3nt: TGTGCCAGCAGTCGCTCCGGAAGTTACTACGAGCAGTACTTC
d_gene: .; j_gene: TRBJ1-2; v_gene: TRBV7-9; abundance: .; CDR3aa: CASSLASMDNYGYTF; CDR3nt: TGTGCCAGCAGCTTGGCCTCGATGGACAACTATGGCTACACCTTC
d_gene: .; j_gene: TRBJ1-2; v_gene: TRBV7-2; abundance: .; CDR3aa: CASNAGRNYGYTF; CDR3nt: TGTGCCAGCAACGCTGGACGGAACTATGGCTACACCTTC
d_gene: .; j_gene: TRBJ1-6; v_gene: TRBV6-2/TRBV6-3; abundance: once; CDR3aa: CASSYWSSYNSPLHF; CDR3nt: TGTGCCAGCAGTTACTGGAGCTCCTATAATTCACCCCTCCACTTT